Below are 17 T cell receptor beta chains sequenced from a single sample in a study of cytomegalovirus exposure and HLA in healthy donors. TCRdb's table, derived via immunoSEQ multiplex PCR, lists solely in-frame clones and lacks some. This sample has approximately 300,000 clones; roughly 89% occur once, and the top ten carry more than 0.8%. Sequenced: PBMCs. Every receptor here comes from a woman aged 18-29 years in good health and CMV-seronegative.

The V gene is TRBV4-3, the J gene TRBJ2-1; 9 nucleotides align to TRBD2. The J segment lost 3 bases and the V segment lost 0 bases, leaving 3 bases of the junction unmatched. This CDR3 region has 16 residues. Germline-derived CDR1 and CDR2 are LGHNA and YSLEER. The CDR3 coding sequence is TGCGCCAGCAGCCAAGATGGGACTAGCAACTACAATGAGCAGTTCTTC. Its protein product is CASSQDGTSNYNEQFF.

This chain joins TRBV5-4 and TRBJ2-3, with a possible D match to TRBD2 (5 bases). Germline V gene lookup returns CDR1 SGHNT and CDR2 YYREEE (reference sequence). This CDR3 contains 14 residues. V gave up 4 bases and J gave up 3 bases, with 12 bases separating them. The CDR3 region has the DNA TGTGCCAGCAGCCATCCGGACTGGACAGATACGCAGTATTTT. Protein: CASSHPDWTDTQYF.

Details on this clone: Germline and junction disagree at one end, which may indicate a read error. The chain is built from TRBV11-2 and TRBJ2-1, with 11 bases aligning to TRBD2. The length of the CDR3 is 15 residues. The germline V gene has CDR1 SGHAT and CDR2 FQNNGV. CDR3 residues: CASRLAGGQNNEQFF. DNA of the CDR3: TGTGCCAGCAGGTTAGCGGGGGGGCAAAACAATGAGCAGTTCTTC.

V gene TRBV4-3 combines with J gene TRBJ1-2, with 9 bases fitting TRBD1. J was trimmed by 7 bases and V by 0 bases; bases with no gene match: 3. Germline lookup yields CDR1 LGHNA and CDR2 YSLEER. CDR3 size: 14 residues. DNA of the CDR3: TGCGCCAGCAGCCAAGAAACAGGGGGCAGTGGCTACACCTTC. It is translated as CASSQETGGSGYTF.

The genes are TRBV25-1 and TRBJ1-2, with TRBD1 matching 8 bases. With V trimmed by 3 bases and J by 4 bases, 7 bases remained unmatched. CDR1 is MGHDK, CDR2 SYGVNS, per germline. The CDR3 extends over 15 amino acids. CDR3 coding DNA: TGTGCCAGCAGTGACTACCGGGACAGGTTCTATGGCTACACCTTC. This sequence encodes CASSDYRDRFYGYTF.

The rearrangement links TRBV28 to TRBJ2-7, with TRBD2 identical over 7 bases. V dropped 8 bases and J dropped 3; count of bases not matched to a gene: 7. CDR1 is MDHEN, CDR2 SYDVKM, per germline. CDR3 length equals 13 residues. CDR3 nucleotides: TGTGCCAGCGGACTAGTGGGGGGCTACGAGCAGTACTTC. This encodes CASGLVGGYEQYF.

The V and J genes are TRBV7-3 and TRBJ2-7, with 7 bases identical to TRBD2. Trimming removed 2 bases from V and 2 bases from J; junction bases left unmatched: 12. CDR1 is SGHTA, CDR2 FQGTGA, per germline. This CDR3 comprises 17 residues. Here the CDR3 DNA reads TGTGCCAGCAGCTTAGAAGGGGCGGCGGGAGTTCCCTACGAGCAGTACTTC. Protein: CASSLEGAAGVPYEQYF.

The CDR3 region is CASSPAGGNQPQHF. The CDR3 DNA reads TGTGCCAGCTCACCAGCCGGAGGGAATCAGCCCCAGCATTTT. This chain uses TRBV18 with TRBJ1-5; no clear D gene. From germline, CDR1 is KGHSH and CDR2 LQKENI. The V end lost 2 bases, the J end lost 4 bases, and 9 bases lay between the germline ends. The CDR3 extends over 14 amino acids.

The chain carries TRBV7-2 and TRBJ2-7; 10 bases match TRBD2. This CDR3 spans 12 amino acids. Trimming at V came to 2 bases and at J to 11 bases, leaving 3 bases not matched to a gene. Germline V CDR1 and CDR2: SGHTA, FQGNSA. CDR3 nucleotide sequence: TGTGCCAGCAGCTTACTAGCGGGAGCGGAGTACTTC. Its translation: CASSLLAGAEYF.

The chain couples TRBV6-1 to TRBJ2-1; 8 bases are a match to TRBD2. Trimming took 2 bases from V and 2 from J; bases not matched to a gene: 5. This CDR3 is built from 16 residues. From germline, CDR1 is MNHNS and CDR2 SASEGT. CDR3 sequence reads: CASSEYDSGTYNEQFF. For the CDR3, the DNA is TGTGCCAGCAGTGAATATGATAGCGGGACCTACAATGAGCAGTTCTTC.

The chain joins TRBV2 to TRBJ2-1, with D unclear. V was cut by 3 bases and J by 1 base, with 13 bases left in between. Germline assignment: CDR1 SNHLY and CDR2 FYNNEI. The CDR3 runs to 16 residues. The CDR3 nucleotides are TGTGCCAGCAGTGAGCTGCGACTCCCTTCCTACAATGAGCAGTTCTTC. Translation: CASSELRLPSYNEQFF.

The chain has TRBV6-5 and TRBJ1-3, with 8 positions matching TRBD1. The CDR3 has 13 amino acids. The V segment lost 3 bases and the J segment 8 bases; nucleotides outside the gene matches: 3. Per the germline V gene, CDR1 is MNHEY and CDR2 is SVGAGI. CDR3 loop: CASSYLGQDTIYF. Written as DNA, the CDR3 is TGTGCCAGCAGTTATCTGGGACAGGACACCATATATTTT.

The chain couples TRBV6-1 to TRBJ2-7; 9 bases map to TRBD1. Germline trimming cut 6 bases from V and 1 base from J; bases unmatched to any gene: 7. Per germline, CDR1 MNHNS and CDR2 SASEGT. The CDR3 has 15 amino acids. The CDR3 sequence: CASRGTGKLSYEQYF. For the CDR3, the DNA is TGTGCCAGCAGGGGGACAGGGAAATTATCCTACGAGCAGTACTTC.

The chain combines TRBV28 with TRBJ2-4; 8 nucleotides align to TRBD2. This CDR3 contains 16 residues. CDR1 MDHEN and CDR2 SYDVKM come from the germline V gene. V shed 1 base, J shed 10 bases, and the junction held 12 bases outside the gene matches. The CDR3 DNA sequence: TGTGCCAGCAGTTTATTCGGGGCGGGGACTAGTCCAATTCAGTACTTC. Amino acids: CASSLFGAGTSPIQYF.

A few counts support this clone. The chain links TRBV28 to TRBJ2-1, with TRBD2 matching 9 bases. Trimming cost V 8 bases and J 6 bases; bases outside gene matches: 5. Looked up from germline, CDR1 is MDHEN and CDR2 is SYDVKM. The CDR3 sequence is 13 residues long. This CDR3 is CASSGTSPNEQFF. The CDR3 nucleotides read TGTGCCAGCTCCGGGACTAGCCCCAATGAGCAGTTCTTC.

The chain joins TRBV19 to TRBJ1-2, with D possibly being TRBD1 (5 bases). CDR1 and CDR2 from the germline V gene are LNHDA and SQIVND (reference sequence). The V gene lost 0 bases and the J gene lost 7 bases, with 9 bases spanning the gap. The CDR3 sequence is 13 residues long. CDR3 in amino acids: CASSIEGRLGYTF. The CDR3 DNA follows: TGTGCCAGTAGTATAGAGGGGCGTCTTGGCTACACCTTC. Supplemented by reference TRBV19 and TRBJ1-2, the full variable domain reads DGGITQSPKYLFRKEGQNVTLSCEQNLNHDAMYWYRQDPGQGLRLIYYSQIVNDFQKGDIAEGYSVSREKKESFPLTVTSAQKNPTAFYLCASSIEGRLGYTFGSGTRLTVV.

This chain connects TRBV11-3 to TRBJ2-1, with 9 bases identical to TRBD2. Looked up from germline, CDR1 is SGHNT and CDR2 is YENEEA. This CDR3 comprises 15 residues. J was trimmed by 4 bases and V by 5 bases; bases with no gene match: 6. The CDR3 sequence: CASSPGGLAYNEQFF. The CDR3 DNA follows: TGTGCCAGCAGCCCCGGGGGACTAGCTTACAATGAGCAGTTCTTC.